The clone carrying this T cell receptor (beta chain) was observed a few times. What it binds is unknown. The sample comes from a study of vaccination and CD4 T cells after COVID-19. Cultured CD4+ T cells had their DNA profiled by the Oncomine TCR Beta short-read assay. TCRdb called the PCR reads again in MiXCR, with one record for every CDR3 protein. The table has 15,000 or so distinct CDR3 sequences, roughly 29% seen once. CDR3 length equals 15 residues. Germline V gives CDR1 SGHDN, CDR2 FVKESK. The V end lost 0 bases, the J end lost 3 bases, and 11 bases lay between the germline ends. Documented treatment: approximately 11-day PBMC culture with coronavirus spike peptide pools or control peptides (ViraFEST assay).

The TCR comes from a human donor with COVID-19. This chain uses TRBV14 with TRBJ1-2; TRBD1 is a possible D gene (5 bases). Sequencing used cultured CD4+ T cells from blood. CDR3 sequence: CASSQDRDFDYGYTF. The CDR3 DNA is TGTGCCAGCAGCCAAGATAGGGACTTCGACTATGGCTACACCTTC.